The 15 T cell receptor beta chains below were found in one sample sequenced in a study of OX40 agonist ivuxolimab in advanced cancers. Library generation was performed with the immunoSEQ multiplex PCR assay. TCRdb mirrors the immuneACCESS table, restricted to in-frame sequences. Some clones are absent from its copies; in checked studies, under half trace to an unresolved V gene, and the reason for the others is unknown. This sample holds fewer than 90,000 clones; under 95% were observed only once. The top ten clones comprise about 1.6% of the sample. The sequences come from CD4+ or CD8+ T cells sorted from blood, collected in a trial of the OX40 agonist ivuxolimab. The source of these receptors is an adult with an advanced solid tumor such as melanoma, head and neck, liver or kidney cancer.

The chain combines TRBV29-1 with TRBJ1-2, with D possibly being TRBD1 (6 bases). The CDR3 extends over 15 amino acids. Germline loops: CDR1 SQVTM, CDR2 ANQGSEA. V was pared by 1 base and J by 4 bases, with 16 bases between. The CDR3 reads CSVEVVGGDTYGYTF. In nucleotides, the CDR3 is TGCAGCGTTGAAGTGGTAGGGGGTGACACCTATGGCTACACCTTC.

The rearrangement uses TRBV19 and TRBJ1-2; D unresolved. Germline V lookup: CDR1 LNHDA, CDR2 SQIVND (reference sequence). CDR3 length equals 15 residues. V dropped 7 bases and J dropped 2 bases, with 17 bases sitting between them. CDR3 residues: CASIPGKGNNYGYTF. As DNA, the CDR3 is TGTGCCAGTATCCCAGGTAAAGGGAACAACTATGGCTACACCTTC.

The rearrangement uses TRBV4-3 and TRBJ2-3, with D possibly being TRBD1 (6 bases). The CDR3 has 14 residues. V dropped 4 bases and J dropped 8 bases, with 16 bases sitting between them. Germline values: CDR1 LGHNA, CDR2 YSLEER. The CDR3 nucleotides read TGCGCCAGCAGCCTGGACTTGGGGGCAGGTACGCAGTATTTT. Amino acids: CASSLDLGAGTQYF.

This clone has just a few counts. The chain links TRBV28 to TRBJ2-4, with 10 positions matching TRBD1. The J segment lost 0 bases and the V segment lost 6 bases, leaving 8 bases of the junction unmatched. Looked up from germline, CDR1 is MDHEN and CDR2 is SYDVKM. The CDR3 sequence is 17 residues long. This CDR3 reads CASSEGQGNIAKNIQYF. The CDR3 DNA sequence: TGTGCCAGCAGCGAGGGACAGGGGAACATAGCCAAAAACATTCAGTACTTC.

The chain couples TRBV2 to TRBJ2-7; possible D gene TRBD1, 6 bases. This CDR3 region has 13 residues. Trimming shortened V by 7 bases and J by 2 bases, and 12 bases separated the two germline ends. Germline loops: CDR1 SNHLY, CDR2 FYNNEI. CDR3 nucleotide sequence: TGTGCCAGCAAATATGGACAGACCTACGAGCAGTACTTC. Its protein is CASKYGQTYEQYF.

The V and J genes are TRBV15 and TRBJ2-7; D assignment may be TRBD1 or TRBD2 (5 bases each). Trimming took 1 base from V and 6 from J, leaving 13 bases between them. CDR3 size: 14 residues. The V gene's germline CDR1 is LNHNV and CDR2 YYDKDF (reference sequence). The CDR3 reads CATSRAGVQGEQYF. The CDR3 DNA is TGTGCCACCAGCAGAGCCGGGGTTCAGGGCGAGCAGTACTTC.

This clone was detected only once. This sequence joins TRBV19 and TRBJ1-2, with D perhaps TRBD1 (5 bases). This CDR3 contains 13 residues. V was clipped by 11 bases and J by 4 bases, with 17 bases between them. Germline CDR1 is LNHDA and CDR2 is SQIVND (reference sequence). The CDR3 here is CASRTSTSYGYTF. Written as DNA, the CDR3 is TGTGCCTCCCGGACATCAACCTCCTATGGCTACACCTTC.

The V call is TRBV9, the J call TRBJ2-7; D may be TRBD1 (6 bases). This CDR3 has 14 residues. Germline V gene sequence: CDR1 SGDLS, CDR2 YYNGEE. Trimming left V 2 bases short and J 0 bases short, with 9 bases between. This chain's CDR3 is CASSVGTNSYEQYF. The DNA of the CDR3 is TGTGCCAGCAGCGTGGGGACAAACTCCTACGAGCAGTACTTC.

This chain links TRBV28 with TRBJ1-2, with 8 bases fitting TRBD1. V trimming: 10 bases; J trimming: 2 bases; junction bases outside the gene matches: 3. CDR1 and CDR2 from the germline V gene are MDHEN and SYDVKM. This CDR3 contains 12 residues. CDR3 in amino acids: CATRGLNYGYTF. CDR3 sequence (DNA): TGTGCCACCAGGGGGCTCAACTATGGCTACACCTTC.

V gene TRBV6-5 combines with J gene TRBJ2-7; 8 bases are shared with TRBD1. J gave up 6 bases and V 2 bases, and 12 bases lay outside the gene matches. The CDR3 length is 16 residues. CDR1 and CDR2 from the germline V gene are MNHEY and SVGAGI. Here the CDR3 reads CASSYQHGTGAREQYF. DNA for the CDR3: TGTGCCAGCAGTTACCAGCACGGGACAGGAGCACGCGAGCAGTACTTC.

This rearrangement joins TRBV7-8 to TRBJ2-7; 7 bases map to TRBD2. V was pared by 1 base and J by 5 bases, with 8 bases of the junction left unmatched. Germline V lookup: CDR1 SGHVS, CDR2 FQNEAQ. The CDR3 totals 15 residues. CDR3 residues: CASSLDSGGFDEQYF. CDR3 in DNA: TGTGCCAGCAGCTTAGACTCGGGAGGATTCGACGAGCAGTACTTC.

This clone has just one count. This sequence joins TRBV6-4 and TRBJ2-7; D may be TRBD2 (5 bases). The CDR3 has 14 residues. Per germline, CDR1 MRHNA and CDR2 SNTAGT. V gave up 7 bases and J gave up 1 base, with 14 bases separating them. The CDR3 sequence: CASTAEEVSYEQYF. CDR3 nucleotides: TGTGCCAGCACTGCGGAGGAGGTTTCCTACGAGCAGTACTTC.

The chain recombines TRBV7-9 with TRBJ2-7, with 9 bases identical to TRBD2. From germline, CDR1 is SEHNR and CDR2 FQNEAQ (reference sequence). This CDR3 contains 15 residues. Trimming cost V 4 bases and J 6 bases; bases outside gene matches: 10. CDR3 nucleotide sequence: TGTGCCAGCAGCTCTCCCGGACTAGCGTATAGCGAGCAGTACTTC. Translated: CASSSPGLAYSEQYF.

The rearrangement uses TRBV19 and TRBJ2-3; D remains unclear. The V gene lost 5 bases and the J gene lost 1 base, with 10 bases spanning the gap. Germline-derived CDR1 and CDR2 are LNHDA and SQIVND (reference sequence). This CDR3 spans 14 amino acids. The CDR3 reads CASSRTLGTDTQYF. CDR3 in DNA: TGTGCCAGTAGTCGGACCCTCGGCACAGATACGCAGTATTTT.

The V call is TRBV7-3, the J call TRBJ2-2; D is uncertain. Trimming cost V 1 base and J 5 bases, with 8 bases left between them. CDR1 is SGHTA and CDR2 is FQGTGA in the germline V gene. The CDR3 is 14 amino acids. The chain's CDR3 is CASSLIGPTGELFF. The DNA for the CDR3 is TGTGCCAGCAGCTTAATCGGGCCGACCGGGGAGCTGTTTTTT.